This T cell receptor (beta chain) originates from a study of HIV-infected patients and healthy controls. TCRdb re-derived calls from the 5' RACE reads in MiXCR, one entry per CDR3 protein. Among some 20,000 distinct CDR3 sequences listed, roughly a fifth were seen once. The trim removed 0 bases at V and 8 bases at J, leaving 4 bases unmatched. The germline V gene encodes CDR1 MGHRA and CDR2 YSYEKL. This CDR3 has 15 amino acids. Sequencing was performed on CD8+ T cells from blood. This chain connects TRBV4-1 to TRBJ2-2; 9 positions match TRBD1. The source of this sequence is a human donor in good health. CDR3 region: CASSQDSGQGGELFF. CDR3 bases: TGCGCCAGCAGCCAAGATTCGGGACAGGGAGGGGAGCTGTTTTTT.